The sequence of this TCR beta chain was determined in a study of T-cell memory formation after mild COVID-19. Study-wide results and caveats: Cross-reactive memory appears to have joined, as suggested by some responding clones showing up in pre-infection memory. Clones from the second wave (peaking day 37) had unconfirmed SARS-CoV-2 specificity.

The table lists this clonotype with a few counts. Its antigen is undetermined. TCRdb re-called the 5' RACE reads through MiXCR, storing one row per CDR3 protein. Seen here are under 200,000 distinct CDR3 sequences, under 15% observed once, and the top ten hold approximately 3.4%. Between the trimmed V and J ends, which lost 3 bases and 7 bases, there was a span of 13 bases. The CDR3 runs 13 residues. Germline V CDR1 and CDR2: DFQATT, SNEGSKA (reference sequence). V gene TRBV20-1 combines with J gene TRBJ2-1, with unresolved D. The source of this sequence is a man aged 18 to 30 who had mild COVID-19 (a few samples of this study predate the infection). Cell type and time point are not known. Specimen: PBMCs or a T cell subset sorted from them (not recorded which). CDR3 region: CSASYSVGNEQFF. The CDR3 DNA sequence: TGCAGTGCTAGTTACAGCGTCGGGAATGAGCAGTTCTTC.